This T cell receptor beta chain was recorded in a study of beta chain features in type 1 diabetes. General study findings and limits: Researchers reported that naive, central memory and Treg TCRB repertoires appeared more similar in patients than in healthy donors. Insertion counts at VDJ junctions were lower in type 1 diabetes patients, who also showed more deletions there. Moderate but significant shortening of TCRB CDR3s was recorded in all four CD4+ subsets from Type 1 diabetes patients.

This clone appeared a few times. The antigen is unknown. Blood was collected once per donor into heparin, averaging roughly 110 mL. Cells sorted by CD45RO/CCR7/CD25/CD127/CD95/CD27 comprised CD4+ naive, central memory, regulatory and stem cell-like memory cells. Since all of the isolated RNA was reverse transcribed, expressed TCRB transcripts were what got sequenced. Data came from immunoSEQ multiplex PCR; TCRdb stores just in-frame clones and leaves some out. The sample lists a few hundred thousand clones, approximately 12% seen once, with about 0.01% in the top ten. This CDR3 has 14 residues. V lost 6 bases, J lost 6 bases, and 15 bases lay in between. Germline V gene sequence: CDR1 SGHTA, CDR2 FQGNSA.

The chain combines TRBV7-2 with TRBJ1-5; D perhaps matches TRBD1 (5 bases). The source is a woman aged 18-35 years with type 1 diabetes. Sequencing was carried out using naive CD4+ T cells from blood. CDR3: CASSSHAQGQPQHF. The CDR3 DNA reads TGTGCCAGCAGTAGTCACGCGCAGGGTCAGCCCCAGCATTTT.